Listed below are T cell receptor beta chains from one sample, sequenced in a study of blood T cell repertoires in COVID-19. Clones were read by immunoSEQ multiplex PCR, and TCRdb kept only the in-frame ones, dropping some. The sample holds approximately 210,000 clones; roughly 80% are singletons and the top ten take around 20%. Sequencing was carried out using peripheral blood. All receptors derive from a human donor in a cohort sampled during active COVID-19. Both conserved end residues are part of each CDR3. Each record gives: J gene, D gene, CDR3 length, V gene, clone size, CDR3 DNA, CDR3 protein. The D gene is left open where the match is weak. Clone size is given for some rows only: seen once, a few or many times, or a class if the clone is expanded.

j_gene: TRBJ1-1; d_gene: .; len: 10; v_gene: TRBV20-1; abundance: .; CDR3nt: TGCAGTGCTAGTCCGTCCCAAGCTTTCTTT; CDR3aa: CSASPSQAFF
j_gene: TRBJ1-5; d_gene: TRBD1; len: 14; v_gene: TRBV7-9; abundance: .; CDR3nt: TGTGCCAGCAGCCAAGGGACAGGGAATCAGCCCCAGCATTTT; CDR3aa: CASSQGTGNQPQHF
j_gene: TRBJ1-2; d_gene: .; len: 15; v_gene: TRBV3-1/TRBV3-2; abundance: .; CDR3nt: TGTGCCAGCAGCCCGTATAAACTTGTAAACTATGGCTACACCTTC; CDR3aa: CASSPYKLVNYGYTF
j_gene: TRBJ1-3; d_gene: .; len: 13; v_gene: TRBV30; abundance: .; CDR3nt: TGTGCCTGGATGGGCAGGGATGGAAACACCATATATTTT; CDR3aa: CAWMGRDGNTIYF
j_gene: TRBJ1-5; d_gene: TRBD1; len: 16; v_gene: TRBV24-1; abundance: few; CDR3nt: TGTGCCACCAGTGACGCCGGGACAGGGCCAAATCAGCCCCAGCATTTT; CDR3aa: CATSDAGTGPNQPQHF
j_gene: TRBJ2-1; d_gene: .; len: 13; v_gene: TRBV12-5; abundance: .; CDR3nt: TGTGCTAGTGGTTCTATCTTTCGGGATGAGCAGTTCTTC; CDR3aa: CASGSIFRDEQFF
j_gene: TRBJ2-5; d_gene: .; len: 14; v_gene: TRBV7-2; abundance: .; CDR3nt: TGTGCCAGCAGTCGGCCGGGGTATGGAGAGACCCAGTACTTC; CDR3aa: CASSRPGYGETQYF
j_gene: TRBJ2-2; d_gene: TRBD1; len: 14; v_gene: TRBV11-3; abundance: .; CDR3nt: TGTGCCAGCAGCACCGGGACAGTCGCCGGGGAGCTGTTTTTT; CDR3aa: CASSTGTVAGELFF
j_gene: TRBJ2-3; d_gene: .; len: 13; v_gene: TRBV12-3/TRBV12-4; abundance: .; CDR3nt: TGTGCCAGCAGTTTCGGGGGCACAGATACGCAGTATTTT; CDR3aa: CASSFGGTDTQYF
j_gene: TRBJ2-5; d_gene: .; len: 15; v_gene: TRBV7-2; abundance: .; CDR3nt: TGTGCCAGCACGCAACTTCAAACGACTGGGAGGTCCCAGTACTTC; CDR3aa: CASTQLQTTGRSQYF
j_gene: TRBJ1-4; d_gene: .; len: 12; v_gene: TRBV2; abundance: .; CDR3nt: TGTGCCATTCGGACTTCCAGCCAGAAACTGTTTTTT; CDR3aa: CAIRTSSQKLFF
j_gene: TRBJ2-3; d_gene: TRBD1; len: 12; v_gene: TRBV7-9; abundance: .; CDR3nt: TGTGCCAGCAGCCCGACAGGGAACACGCAGTATTTT; CDR3aa: CASSPTGNTQYF
j_gene: TRBJ2-2; d_gene: TRBD1; len: 15; v_gene: TRBV30; abundance: .; CDR3nt: TGTGCCTGGAGTCCTACAGGGGGTAACACCGGGGAGCTGTTTTTT; CDR3aa: CAWSPTGGNTGELFF
j_gene: TRBJ2-2; d_gene: TRBD2; len: 16; v_gene: TRBV5-4; abundance: .; CDR3nt: TGTGCCAGCAGCGGCGGGACTAGCGGGAGGGCCGGGGAGCTGTTTTTT; CDR3aa: CASSGGTSGRAGELFF
j_gene: TRBJ2-6; d_gene: TRBD1; len: 18; v_gene: TRBV6-1; abundance: once; CDR3nt: TGTGCCAGCAGCGAACCGGGGACAGGGGGCGCTGGGGCCAACGTCCTGACTTTC; CDR3aa: CASSEPGTGGAGANVLTF
j_gene: TRBJ2-2; d_gene: TRBD2; len: 15; v_gene: TRBV7-8; abundance: .; CDR3nt: TGTGCCAGCAGCTTCGCGGGGGGAAACACCGGGGAGCTGTTTTTT; CDR3aa: CASSFAGGNTGELFF
j_gene: TRBJ2-7; d_gene: TRBD2; len: 15; v_gene: TRBV30; abundance: .; CDR3nt: TGTGCCTGGAGTGCGGATGTAAAGCGGGGATACGAGCAGTACTTC; CDR3aa: CAWSADVKRGYEQYF
j_gene: TRBJ1-3; d_gene: TRBD1; len: 14; v_gene: TRBV7-9; abundance: .; CDR3nt: TGTGCCAGCAGCCAAGACAGGGTTGGAAACACCATATATTTT; CDR3aa: CASSQDRVGNTIYF
j_gene: TRBJ1-2; d_gene: .; len: 13; v_gene: TRBV5-1; abundance: once; CDR3nt: TGCGCCAGCAGCTTGGACAGATTTTATGGCTACACCTTC; CDR3aa: CASSLDRFYGYTF
j_gene: TRBJ2-1; d_gene: TRBD2; len: 15; v_gene: TRBV27; abundance: once; CDR3nt: TGTGCCAGCAGTTTGGGGCGGGGGGGGTCCAATGAGCAGTTCTTC; CDR3aa: CASSLGRGGSNEQFF
j_gene: TRBJ2-3; d_gene: TRBD2; len: 15; v_gene: TRBV11-3; abundance: .; CDR3nt: TGTGCCAGCAGCCCCGGACTAGCGGTCACAGATACGCAGTATTTT; CDR3aa: CASSPGLAVTDTQYF
j_gene: TRBJ1-2; d_gene: TRBD1; len: 14; v_gene: TRBV5-8; abundance: .; CDR3nt: TGTGCCAGCAGCCTTGACAGGGGGCCTAGGGGCTACACCTTC; CDR3aa: CASSLDRGPRGYTF
j_gene: TRBJ2-3; d_gene: .; len: 16; v_gene: TRBV5-6; abundance: .; CDR3nt: TGTGCCAGCCGACGGGAAGGGCCCCTCCGGTCAGATACGCAGTATTTT; CDR3aa: CASRREGPLRSDTQYF
j_gene: TRBJ2-7; d_gene: .; len: 12; v_gene: TRBV12-3/TRBV12-4; abundance: .; CDR3nt: TGTGCCAGCAGTTTAACAGCCTACGAGCAGTACTTC; CDR3aa: CASSLTAYEQYF
j_gene: TRBJ1-2; d_gene: .; len: 13; v_gene: TRBV27; abundance: .; CDR3nt: TGTGCCAGCAGTTCAGGACAACCCTATGGCTACACCTTC; CDR3aa: CASSSGQPYGYTF
j_gene: TRBJ2-3; d_gene: .; len: 15; v_gene: TRBV10-1; abundance: .; CDR3nt: TGCGCCAGCAGTGAGTCGAGGACGGGGTATGATACGCAGTATTTT; CDR3aa: CASSESRTGYDTQYF
j_gene: TRBJ2-1; d_gene: TRBD1; len: 11; v_gene: TRBV2; abundance: .; CDR3nt: TGTGCCAGCAGAGAAGACAGGGTTAAAATCTTC; CDR3aa: CASREDRVKIF
j_gene: TRBJ2-7; d_gene: TRBD2; len: 14; v_gene: TRBV6-1; abundance: .; CDR3nt: TGTGCCAGCAGTGAGACTAGCGGAGCTGCGGAGCAGTACTTC; CDR3aa: CASSETSGAAEQYF
j_gene: TRBJ1-2; d_gene: .; len: 15; v_gene: TRBV30; abundance: .; CDR3nt: TGTGCCTGGGGGGGGGTAGGTCGGACTTACTATGGCTACACCTTC; CDR3aa: CAWGGVGRTYYGYTF
j_gene: TRBJ1-1; d_gene: .; len: 13; v_gene: TRBV6-6; abundance: .; CDR3nt: TGTGCCAGCTTGATGGGGCAGGGTCCTTTGGCTTTCTTT; CDR3aa: CASLMGQGPLAFF
j_gene: TRBJ2-2; d_gene: TRBD2; len: 19; v_gene: TRBV5-1; abundance: .; CDR3nt: TGCGCCAGGCCGATCGGGACTAGCGGGGGGTCTTCGAACACCGGGGAGCTGTTTTTT; CDR3aa: CARPIGTSGGSSNTGELFF
j_gene: TRBJ1-2; d_gene: .; len: 15; v_gene: TRBV28; abundance: .; CDR3nt: TGTGCCAGCAGGAACGCAGGGCCCAGTTCCTATGGCTACACCTTC; CDR3aa: CASRNAGPSSYGYTF
j_gene: TRBJ2-3; d_gene: TRBD2; len: 13; v_gene: TRBV29-1; abundance: .; CDR3nt: TGCAGCGCTTGGACTAGCGGGCTACATACGCAGTATTTT; CDR3aa: CSAWTSGLHTQYF
j_gene: TRBJ2-7; d_gene: TRBD1; len: 15; v_gene: TRBV4-2; abundance: .; CDR3nt: TGTGCCAGCAGCCTCTCCGGGACAGGGGGTGACGAGCAGTACTTC; CDR3aa: CASSLSGTGGDEQYF
j_gene: TRBJ2-7; d_gene: .; len: 12; v_gene: TRBV5-1; abundance: .; CDR3nt: TGCGCCAGCAGCTTGGGTCAGAACGAGCAGTACTTC; CDR3aa: CASSLGQNEQYF
j_gene: TRBJ2-5; d_gene: .; len: 15; v_gene: TRBV5-1; abundance: .; CDR3nt: TGCGCCAGCAGCGCTATGACAGGTTCGGGGGAGACCCAGTACTTC; CDR3aa: CASSAMTGSGETQYF
j_gene: TRBJ2-2; d_gene: .; len: 14; v_gene: TRBV3-1/TRBV3-2; abundance: .; CDR3nt: TGTGCCAGCAGCCGCAGAGGGACTACCGGGGAGCTGTTTTTT; CDR3aa: CASSRRGTTGELFF
j_gene: TRBJ1-5; d_gene: .; len: 13; v_gene: TRBV19; abundance: .; CDR3nt: TGTGCCAGTTTGGGGGCCCTCCGGGAGCCCCAGCATTTT; CDR3aa: CASLGALREPQHF
j_gene: TRBJ1-1; d_gene: TRBD1; len: 16; v_gene: TRBV3-1/TRBV3-2; abundance: .; CDR3nt: TGTGCCAGCAGCCAAGAGGGAAAGACAGGGGACACTGAAGCTTTCTTT; CDR3aa: CASSQEGKTGDTEAFF
j_gene: TRBJ1-2; d_gene: .; len: 16; v_gene: TRBV7-9; abundance: .; CDR3nt: TGTGCCAGCAGCTTAGGAGCGTCCCAGGGGCTTTTTGGCTACACCTTC; CDR3aa: CASSLGASQGLFGYTF
j_gene: TRBJ1-2; d_gene: .; len: 14; v_gene: TRBV28; abundance: .; CDR3nt: TGTGCCAGCAGCCCAGGGGAGTTCGTCACGGGCTACACCTTC; CDR3aa: CASSPGEFVTGYTF
j_gene: TRBJ1-2; d_gene: TRBD1; len: 14; v_gene: TRBV3-1/TRBV3-2; abundance: .; CDR3nt: TGTGCCAGCAGTCCACAGGGGAGGCACTATGGCTACACCTTC; CDR3aa: CASSPQGRHYGYTF
j_gene: TRBJ2-5; d_gene: TRBD2; len: 16; v_gene: TRBV5-1; abundance: few; CDR3nt: TGCGCCAGCAGCCCGTTGACTAGCGGGACACAAGAGACCCAGTACTTC; CDR3aa: CASSPLTSGTQETQYF
j_gene: TRBJ1-3; d_gene: TRBD1; len: 16; v_gene: TRBV5-1; abundance: .; CDR3nt: TGCGCCAGCAGCTTGGGACAGGGGGCTGGAGGAAACACCATATATTTT; CDR3aa: CASSLGQGAGGNTIYF
j_gene: TRBJ2-1; d_gene: TRBD2; len: 20; v_gene: TRBV5-1; abundance: few; CDR3nt: TGCGCCAGCAGCTTGGAGGGACTAGCGGGAGCAGTGGGTTCCTACAATGAGCAGTTCTTC; CDR3aa: CASSLEGLAGAVGSYNEQFF
j_gene: TRBJ2-5; d_gene: .; len: 12; v_gene: TRBV7-9; abundance: .; CDR3nt: TGTGCCAGCAGCTCCCAACAGGGGACCCAGTACTTC; CDR3aa: CASSSQQGTQYF
j_gene: TRBJ2-1; d_gene: .; len: 14; v_gene: TRBV3-1/TRBV3-2; abundance: .; CDR3nt: TGTGCCAGCTCACGCCCAAACAGGTACAATGAGCAGTTCTTC; CDR3aa: CASSRPNRYNEQFF
j_gene: TRBJ2-3; d_gene: TRBD1; len: 13; v_gene: TRBV19; abundance: .; CDR3nt: TGTGCCAGTAGTGGGACAGGGACAGATACGCAGTATTTT; CDR3aa: CASSGTGTDTQYF
j_gene: TRBJ1-5; d_gene: TRBD1; len: 14; v_gene: TRBV19; abundance: .; CDR3nt: TGTGCCAGTAGCCAGACAGGGGGCCCTCAGCCCCAGCATTTT; CDR3aa: CASSQTGGPQPQHF
j_gene: TRBJ1-2; d_gene: .; len: 18; v_gene: TRBV18; abundance: .; CDR3nt: TGTGCCAGCTCCCAGGGGATCGGTCATGGCTCGATAAACTATGGCTACACCTTC; CDR3aa: CASSQGIGHGSINYGYTF
j_gene: TRBJ1-2; d_gene: TRBD1; len: 13; v_gene: TRBV10-3; abundance: .; CDR3nt: TGTGCCATCAGCCCGGACAGGTCGATTGGCTACACCTTC; CDR3aa: CAISPDRSIGYTF
j_gene: TRBJ2-7; d_gene: TRBD2; len: 18; v_gene: TRBV7-8; abundance: .; CDR3nt: TGTGCCAGCAGCTTAGTTGGACTAGCGGGAGGCGCCAACTACGAGCAGTACTTC; CDR3aa: CASSLVGLAGGANYEQYF
j_gene: TRBJ1-6; d_gene: TRBD1; len: 14; v_gene: TRBV2; abundance: .; CDR3nt: TGTGCCATAAACCGGGACAGGGGCGGTTCACCCCTCCACTTT; CDR3aa: CAINRDRGGSPLHF